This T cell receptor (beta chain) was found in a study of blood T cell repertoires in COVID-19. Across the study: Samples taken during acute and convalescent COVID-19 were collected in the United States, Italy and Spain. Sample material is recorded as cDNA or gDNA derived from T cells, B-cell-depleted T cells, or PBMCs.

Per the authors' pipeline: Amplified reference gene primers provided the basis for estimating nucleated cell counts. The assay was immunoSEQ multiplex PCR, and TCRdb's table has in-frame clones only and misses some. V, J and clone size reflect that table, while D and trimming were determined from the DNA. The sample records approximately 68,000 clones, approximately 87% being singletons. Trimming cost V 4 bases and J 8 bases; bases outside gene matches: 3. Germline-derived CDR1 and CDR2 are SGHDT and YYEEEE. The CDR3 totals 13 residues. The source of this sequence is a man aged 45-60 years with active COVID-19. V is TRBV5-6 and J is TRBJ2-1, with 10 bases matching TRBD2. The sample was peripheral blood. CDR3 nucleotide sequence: TGTGCCAGCAGCCGGACTAGCGGCCATGAGCAGTTCTTC. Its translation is CASSRTSGHEQFF.